A single sample is the source of the 24 T cell receptor beta chains below, sequenced in a study of CD8 T cells in Susac syndrome. An input of roughly 0.5 to 1 ug of RNA was subjected to reverse transcription using random hexamers. TCRdb re-analysed the immunoSEQ multiplex PCR reads in MiXCR, keeping a single row per CDR3 protein. The sample lists about 240,000 distinct CDR3 sequences; around 96% were seen once. The sequencing sample was made of CD4+ T cells from PBMCs. These receptors were collected from a human donor with Susac syndrome.

The CDR3: CSARDHQAGVNYGYTF. Here the CDR3 DNA reads TGCAGTGCTAGAGATCACCAGGCGGGGGTTAACTATGGCTACACCTTC. The rearrangement links TRBV20-1 to TRBJ1-2; D might be TRBD1 (5 bases). The V gene's germline CDR1 is DFQATT and CDR2 SNEGSKA (reference sequence). The CDR3 is 16 residues long. Trimming removed 0 bases at V and 1 base at J, with 15 bases between.

This clonotype was counted once. The rearrangement links TRBV7-9 to TRBJ2-1; D is uncertain. The CDR3 runs 13 residues. CDR1 is SEHNR, CDR2 FQNEAQ, per germline (reference sequence). V shed 1 base and J shed 6 bases, with 7 bases lying between them. Here the CDR3 reads CASSLDPVNEQFF. CDR3 nucleotides: TGTGCCAGCAGCTTAGACCCGGTCAATGAGCAGTTCTTC.

CDR3 protein: CAWSVPGGNQPQHF. The CDR3 DNA is TGTGCCTGGAGTGTCCCAGGGGGCAATCAGCCCCAGCATTTT. The chain joins TRBV30 to TRBJ1-5, with a weak D call TRBD1 (6 bases). Germline loops: CDR1 GTSNPN, CDR2 SVGIG (reference sequence). This CDR3 is built from 14 residues. V lost 0 bases to trimming and J lost 2 bases, with 8 bases between them. The full variable domain, completed using reference TRBV30 and TRBJ1-5, is SQTIHQWPATLVQPVGSPLSLECTVEGTSNPNLYWYRQAAGRGLQLLFYSVGIGQISSEVPQNLSASRPQDRQFILSSKKLLLSDSGFYLCAWSVPGGNQPQHFGDGTRLSIL.

V usage is TRBV27 and J usage is TRBJ2-5; no reliable D call. Germline V gene sequence: CDR1 MNHEY, CDR2 SMNVEV (reference sequence). V was cut by 5 bases and J by 3 bases, with 10 bases left in between. There are 13 residues in the CDR3. Here the CDR3 DNA reads TGTGCCAGCAGTCACTGGAATAAAGAGACCCAGTACTTC. This encodes CASSHWNKETQYF.

The chain links TRBV4-2 to TRBJ2-1; D is ambiguous. From germline, CDR1 is LGHNA and CDR2 YNFKEQ. The CDR3 is 14 residues long. V lost 1 base and J lost 7, with 11 bases in between. CDR3 sequence: CASSQALLENEQFF. CDR3 coding DNA: TGTGCCAGCAGCCAAGCTCTTCTCGAAAATGAGCAGTTCTTC.

The chain carries TRBV30 and TRBJ1-2, with 9 bases that match TRBD1. J lost 7 bases, V lost 0 bases, and 9 bases had no gene match. The CDR3 extends over 15 amino acids. Germline-derived CDR1 and CDR2 are GTSNPN and SVGIG (reference sequence). CDR3 bases: TGTGCCTGGAGTGTAAGGTGGACAGGGGCTTCTGGCTACACCTTC. Its protein is CAWSVRWTGASGYTF.

V and J are TRBV25-1 and TRBJ2-7, with D perhaps TRBD1 or TRBD2 (5 bases each). The CDR3 sequence is 14 residues long. Trimming stripped 3 bases from V and 4 bases from J, with 13 bases between. Germline V gene sequence: CDR1 MGHDK, CDR2 SYGVNS. CDR3 sequence: CASSDPTGLYEQYF. In DNA form, the CDR3 reads TGTGCCAGCAGTGACCCTACAGGACTGTACGAGCAGTACTTC.

The genes are TRBV9 and TRBJ1-1; possibly TRBD1 for D (5 bases). Germline V gene data show CDR1 as SGDLS and CDR2 as YYNGEE. The CDR3 has 13 amino acids. The V end lost 4 bases, the J end lost 4 bases, and 11 bases lay between the germline ends. The CDR3 sequence: CASSRGWSTEAFF. The CDR3 coding sequence is TGTGCCAGCAGCAGGGGCTGGAGCACTGAAGCTTTCTTT.

The genes are TRBV28 and TRBJ2-3; a possible D gene is TRBD2 (5 bases). Germline V gene data show CDR1 as MDHEN and CDR2 as SYDVKM. The V end lost 8 bases, the J end lost 0 bases, and 15 bases lay between the germline ends. The CDR3 sequence is 15 residues long. The CDR3: CASPPHSESTDTQYF. The CDR3 DNA follows: TGTGCCAGCCCTCCACATAGCGAGAGCACAGATACGCAGTATTTT. Full variable domain (outside the CDR3, taken from reference TRBV28 and TRBJ2-3): DVKVTQSSRYLVKRTGEKVFLECVQDMDHENMFWYRQDPGLGLRLIYFSYDVKMKEKGDIPEGYSVSREKKERFSLILESASTNQTSMYLCASPPHSESTDTQYFGPGTRLTVL.

The genes are TRBV20-1 and TRBJ2-7; 9 bases map to TRBD2. Per the germline V gene, CDR1 is DFQATT and CDR2 is SNEGSKA (reference sequence). The CDR3 has 14 residues. V was pared by 7 bases and J by 0 bases, with 7 bases of the junction left unmatched. DNA of the CDR3: TGCAGTGGGGCAGCGGGAGGTACCTCCTACGAGCAGTACTTC. Translated: CSGAAGGTSYEQYF.

The table lists this clonotype with a count of one. V and J are TRBV6-1 and TRBJ2-1; 9 bases are a match to TRBD1. Trimming at V came to 5 bases and at J to 2 bases, leaving 10 bases not matched to a gene. Per the germline V gene, CDR1 is MNHNS and CDR2 is SASEGT. The CDR3 covers 17 residues. CDR3 in amino acids: CASSTQGQGQAYNEQFF. The CDR3 DNA reads as TGTGCCAGCAGTACCCAGGGACAGGGCCAAGCCTACAATGAGCAGTTCTTC.

The chain links TRBV15 to TRBJ2-1; D is perhaps TRBD1 (6 bases). CDR1 LNHNV and CDR2 YYDKDF come from the germline V gene (reference sequence). The V end was cut by 2 bases, the J end by 6 bases, with 14 bases between. This CDR3 spans 15 amino acids. CDR3 in amino acids: CATSRLQGNFNEQFF. The CDR3 DNA follows: TGTGCCACCAGCAGATTACAGGGTAATTTCAATGAGCAGTTCTTC.

The chain recombines TRBV29-1 with TRBJ2-7; D remains unclear. Germline CDR1 reads SQVTM; CDR2 reads ANQGSEA. The CDR3 extends over 11 amino acids. The V end lost 2 bases, the J end lost 5 bases, and 7 bases lay between the germline ends. The CDR3 sequence is CSVERSHEQYF. CDR3 sequence (DNA): TGCAGCGTTGAAAGGAGTCACGAGCAGTACTTC.

This chain links TRBV20-1 with TRBJ2-7, with 7 bases fitting TRBD1. In germline, CDR1 is DFQATT, CDR2 SNEGSKA (reference sequence). This CDR3 contains 15 residues. V shed 0 bases, J shed 6 bases, and the junction held 11 bases outside the gene matches. CDR3 region: CSARDGSGGRGEQYF. CDR3 in DNA: TGCAGTGCTAGAGATGGTTCAGGGGGTCGAGGCGAGCAGTACTTC.

Concerning this clonotype itself: The junction shows a germline mismatch at one end, possibly a read error. The V and J genes are TRBV29-1 and TRBJ2-3, with 8 bases lining up with TRBD2. Germline lookup yields CDR1 SQVTM and CDR2 ANQGSEA. The CDR3 extends over 15 amino acids. The CDR3 reads CSGEHGGGVTDTQYF. The CDR3 region has the DNA TGCAGCGGTGAACACGGGGGGGGTGTGACAGATACGCAGTATTTT.

The chain couples TRBV14 to TRBJ2-2, with TRBD1 identical over 8 bases. There are 18 residues in the CDR3. Per germline, CDR1 SGHDN and CDR2 FVKESK. V lost 4 bases and J lost 4; bases outside the gene matches: 14. CDR3 bases: TGTGCCAGCAGCCGACCGGGGAAGTGGACAGGGAGCACCGGGGAGCTGTTTTTT. Amino acid sequence: CASSRPGKWTGSTGELFF.

The rearrangement joins TRBV6-5 to TRBJ2-3; 14 nucleotides line up with TRBD2. The CDR3 sequence is 18 residues long. V lost 0 bases to trimming and J lost 7 bases; unmatched junction nucleotides: 9. Germline V gene data show CDR1 as MNHEY and CDR2 as SVGAGI. CDR3 sequence reads: CASSYSNPGTSGSYTQYF. Written as DNA, the CDR3 is TGTGCCAGCAGTTACTCGAATCCCGGGACTAGCGGGAGTTATACGCAGTATTTT.

This clonotype was seen more than once but under ten times. The rearrangement links TRBV28 to TRBJ1-4; the D gene is possibly TRBD1 (6 bases). The CDR3 runs 13 residues. From germline, CDR1 is MDHEN and CDR2 SYDVKM. Trimming pared 6 bases from V and 6 bases from J, leaving 11 bases between. The CDR3 region has the DNA TGTGCCAGCAGGGGGGGCCTGGATGAAAAACTGTTTTTT. The encoded protein is CASRGGLDEKLFF.

The rearrangement links TRBV29-1 to TRBJ2-7, with TRBD2 matching 9 bases. In germline, CDR1 is SQVTM, CDR2 ANQGSEA. The junction had 9 bases not matched to a gene; V was cut back by 5 bases and J by 4 bases. The CDR3 runs 14 residues. The CDR3 reads CSVRRATSGYEQYF. CDR3 coding DNA: TGCAGCGTTCGGAGGGCGACTAGCGGATACGAGCAGTACTTC.

The chain carries TRBV5-1 and TRBJ2-5; TRBD1 is a possible D gene (6 bases). CDR3 size: 14 residues. The V end was cut by 1 base, the J end by 5 bases, with 12 bases between. The germline CDR1 and CDR2 sequences are SGHRS and YFSETQ. The CDR3 DNA sequence: TGCGCCAGCAGCTTGCTTCAGGGGATGGAGACCCAGTACTTC. It codes for CASSLLQGMETQYF.

The rearrangement uses TRBV7-3 and TRBJ1-1; D perhaps matches TRBD1 (6 bases). V lost 6 bases to trimming and J lost 4 bases, with 15 bases between them. CDR3 length: 14 residues. The germline V gene has CDR1 SGHTA and CDR2 FQGTGA. CDR3 sequence reads: CASSLAGGLTEAFF. In DNA form, the CDR3 reads TGTGCCAGCAGTCTTGCCGGGGGGCTCACTGAAGCTTTCTTT.

The chain couples TRBV20-1 to TRBJ2-4; 9 nucleotides line up with TRBD1. Germline CDR1 reads DFQATT; CDR2 reads SNEGSKA (reference sequence). The CDR3 contains 15 residues. Trimming at V came to 1 base and at J to 7 bases, leaving 8 bases not matched to a gene. The CDR3 DNA sequence: TGCAGTGCTAGAGTGGCAGGGGACAGGGCTAACATTCAGTACTTC. Its translation is CSARVAGDRANIQYF.

The J gene is TRBJ1-1, the V gene TRBV27; a weak D match, TRBD1 (6 bases). This CDR3 contains 12 residues. Germline V gene sequence: CDR1 MNHEY, CDR2 SMNVEV (reference sequence). The ends were cut back, 5 bases at V and 3 bases at J, with 7 bases in the middle. CDR3 sequence: CASSGQYTEAFF. The CDR3 bases are TGTGCCAGCAGTGGACAGTACACTGAAGCTTTCTTT.

The chain uses TRBV29-1 and TRBJ2-3; a possible D gene is TRBD2 (6 bases). V lost 3 bases, J lost 1 base, and 14 bases lay in between. The germline V gene encodes CDR1 SQVTM and CDR2 ANQGSEA. The CDR3 runs 15 residues. CDR3 sequence (DNA): TGCAGCGTTGACGGTACGGGAGCTGGCACAGATACGCAGTATTTT. This sequence encodes CSVDGTGAGTDTQYF.